The rows below give T cell receptor beta chains drawn from one sample of a study of shared clonotypes between healthy human individuals. Here immunoSEQ multiplex PCR was the method, and the copy in TCRdb shows in-frame clones only, minus some. This sample has about 1.9 million clones, with over 85% found just once. Sequenced material: naive CD8+ T cells from PBMCs. The receptors stem from a young man in good health. Some clones in this sample may be carry-over from other donors' samples. The CDR3 runs from the conserved cysteine through the conserved F or W. The D gene is left open where the match is weak. For some rows the clone size is stated as once, few or many, or as a class when expanded; others skip it.

j_call	v_call	cdr3_length	clone_size	d_call	cdr3_aa	cdr3_nt
TRBJ1-1	TRBV6-1	15	.	.	CASSEEDRKETEAFF	TGTGCCAGCAGTGAAGAGGACAGAAAGGAGACTGAAGCTTTCTTT
TRBJ2-7	TRBV5-1	16	.	TRBD1	CASSLTAGQGSYEQYF	TGCGCCAGCAGCCTTACGGCAGGACAGGGCTCCTACGAGCAGTACTTC
TRBJ2-5	TRBV6-1	17	.	TRBD2	CASSEGLREAPRETQYF	TGTGCCAGCAGTGAAGGGTTGCGGGAGGCTCCGCGGGAGACCCAGTACTTC
TRBJ2-2	TRBV7-8	13	.	.	CASSLKGFGELFF	TGTGCCAGCAGCTTAAAAGGGTTCGGGGAGCTGTTTTTT
TRBJ2-7	TRBV7-9	13	.	.	CASSSRDTYEQYF	TGTGCCAGCAGCTCCAGGGACACCTACGAGCAGTACTTC
TRBJ1-2	TRBV5-6	12	.	.	CASSLGTTGYTF	TGTGCCAGCAGCCTCGGGACAACAGGCTACACCTTC
TRBJ2-1	TRBV19	14	.	TRBD1	CASSMGTGGNEQFF	TGTGCCAGTAGTATGGGGACAGGGGGCAATGAGCAGTTCTTC
TRBJ1-6	TRBV4-1	17	.	TRBD1	CASSQETRTGKGSPLHF	TGCGCCAGCAGCCAAGAAACCCGGACAGGGAAGGGTTCACCCCTCCACTTT
TRBJ2-7	TRBV28	12	.	.	CASSLGGNEQYF	TGTGCCAGCAGCCTGGGGGGCAACGAGCAGTACTTC
TRBJ2-7	TRBV30	11	.	.	CAWTQGNEQYF	TGTGCCTGGACCCAGGGTAACGAGCAGTACTTC
TRBJ2-6	TRBV7-9	13	.	.	CASSYQGANVLTF	TGTGCCAGCAGCTACCAGGGGGCCAACGTCCTGACTTTC
TRBJ1-5	TRBV4-1	13	once	.	CASSSWDNQPQHF	TGCGCCAGCAGTTCTTGGGATAATCAGCCCCAGCATTTT
TRBJ2-2	TRBV9	16	.	TRBD2	CASSVFSGGNTGELFF	TGTGCCAGCAGCGTATTCTCGGGAGGAAACACCGGGGAGCTGTTTTTT
TRBJ1-4	TRBV19	13	.	.	CASSPLRGEKLFF	TGTGCCAGTAGTCCCCTGAGGGGGGAAAAACTGTTTTTT
TRBJ2-1	TRBV7-3	18	.	TRBD2	CASSLPRLAGVMGNEQFF	TGTGCCAGCAGCCTCCCAAGACTAGCGGGAGTTATGGGCAATGAGCAGTTCTTC
TRBJ1-2	TRBV7-6	15	.	TRBD1	CASSPGGQGIYGYTF	TGTGCCAGCAGCCCGGGGGGACAGGGAATCTATGGCTACACCTTC
TRBJ2-7	TRBV27	13	.	.	CASSLGLTYEQYF	TGTGCCAGCAGTCTAGGTCTAACCTACGAGCAGTACTTC
TRBJ1-2	TRBV29-1	11	.	.	CSVVQGRRYTF	TGCAGCGTTGTACAGGGTCGGCGCTACACCTTC
TRBJ1-1	TRBV19	14	.	.	CASIPRGINTEAFF	TGTGCCAGTATCCCCCGGGGGATAAACACTGAAGCTTTCTTT
TRBJ2-1	TRBV28	18	.	TRBD1	CASRIPGQGSTSYNEQFF	TGTGCCAGCAGAATCCCGGGACAGGGTAGTACCTCCTACAATGAGCAGTTCTTC
TRBJ2-7	TRBV27	14	.	TRBD1	CATSAGTGAYEQYF	TGTGCCACCAGCGCCGGGACAGGGGCCTACGAGCAGTACTTC
TRBJ1-1	TRBV11-2	15	once	TRBD1	CASSQDRGRSTEAFF	TGTGCCAGCAGCCAGGACAGGGGGCGAAGCACTGAAGCTTTCTTT